The 25 T cell receptor beta chains given below trace back to one sample, sequenced in a study of cytomegalovirus exposure and HLA in healthy donors. The PCR was carried out with 60 Vbeta primers and 13 Jbeta primers. Produced via immunoSEQ multiplex PCR; TCRdb's table is partial and in-frame only. Of approximately 150,000 clones in the sample, about 84% were seen once. The sample taken for sequencing was PBMCs. The receptors here all came from a woman aged 18-29 years in good health and CMV-seropositive.

V usage is TRBV6-7 and J usage is TRBJ2-5; 9 nucleotides agree with TRBD2. TRBV6-7 is reported as an ORF; its role is uncertain. The V and J ends lost 8 bases and 0 bases, in that order; junction bases with no gene match: 7. There are 15 residues in the CDR3. The CDR3 loop reads CASCLAGAYQETQYF. The CDR3 DNA reads TGTGCCAGCTGCTTAGCGGGGGCGTACCAAGAGACCCAGTACTTC.

This clone was seen many times. This chain joins TRBV6-1 and TRBJ1-4, with D possibly matching TRBD1 (5 bases). CDR1 is MNHNS and CDR2 is SASEGT in the germline V gene. Trimming took 2 bases from V and 7 from J, leaving 14 bases between them. CDR3 length equals 15 residues. CDR3 loop: CASSETQGSSEKLFF. The CDR3 coding sequence is TGTGCCAGCAGTGAAACCCAGGGATCGAGTGAAAAACTGTTTTTT.

A few counts support this clone. The CDR3: CASSGGASYEQYF. As DNA, the CDR3 is TGTGCCAGCAGCGGGGGGGCGTCTTACGAGCAGTACTTC. The rearrangement uses TRBV2 and TRBJ2-7, with TRBD2 matching over 8 bases. The length of the CDR3 is 13 residues. V was clipped by 6 bases and J by 4 bases; unmatched bases: 5. Germline assignment: CDR1 SNHLY and CDR2 FYNNEI.

DNA for the CDR3: TGCGCCAGCAGCTTGGCCTCCGGGGTGCCTGAAGCTTTCTTT. Residues: CASSLASGVPEAFF. The chain combines TRBV5-1 with TRBJ1-1; no definite D call. From germline, CDR1 is SGHRS and CDR2 YFSETQ. V shed 0 bases and J shed 6 bases, with 12 bases lying between them. The CDR3 loop spans 14 amino acids.

Only a few counts were recorded for this clone. The CDR3 DNA follows: TGTGCCAGCAGCGGGCAGGGGCCATCCTACGAGCAGTACTTC. Protein product: CASSGQGPSYEQYF. The chain couples TRBV2 to TRBJ2-7; a weak D match, TRBD1 (6 bases). Germline CDR1 reads SNHLY; CDR2 reads FYNNEI. The V end was cut by 6 bases, the J end by 1 base, with 13 bases between. The CDR3 runs to 14 residues.

Concerning this clone: The sample contains more than one DNA sequence encoding this CDR3. This chain uses TRBV28 with TRBJ1-1; 8 positions match TRBD1. V shed 5 bases, J shed 5 bases, and the junction held 7 bases outside the gene matches. This CDR3 has 14 amino acids. Germline values: CDR1 MDHEN, CDR2 SYDVKM. CDR3 residues: CASSDGQGGTEAFF. In DNA, the CDR3 is TGTGCCAGCAGTGACGGACAGGGAGGAACTGAAGCTTTCTTT.

This clone was counted only a few times. This chain connects TRBV2 to TRBJ1-2; 11 bases align to TRBD1. The CDR3 contains 16 residues. From germline, CDR1 is SNHLY and CDR2 FYNNEI. V lost 5 bases and J lost 0; bases outside the gene matches: 5. CDR3 protein: CASSPDRGRPNYGYTF. In DNA form, the CDR3 reads TGTGCCAGCAGTCCGGACAGGGGGCGGCCTAACTATGGCTACACCTTC.

The chain uses TRBV5-1 and TRBJ1-1, with TRBD1 identical over 10 bases. The V gene end was trimmed by 4 bases and the J gene end by 4 bases; junction bases not matched to a gene: 10. The CDR3 loop spans 16 amino acids. Germline CDR1 reads SGHRS; CDR2 reads YFSETQ. CDR3 residues: CASSPGTGVVGTEAFF. For the CDR3, the DNA is TGCGCCAGCAGCCCAGGGACAGGGGTGGTGGGCACTGAAGCTTTCTTT.

This clone was seen once. The CDR3 here is CASNDRKNSPLHF. DNA of the CDR3: TGTGCCAGCAACGACAGAAAGAATTCACCCCTCCACTTT. The chain combines TRBV6-5 with TRBJ1-6; the D gene is possibly TRBD1 (5 bases). Germline V lookup: CDR1 MNHEY, CDR2 SVGAGI. V dropped 7 bases and J dropped 7 bases, with 11 bases sitting between them. The CDR3 has 13 residues.

This rearrangement joins TRBV18 to TRBJ2-5; the match to TRBD2 covers 8 bases. The V segment lost 0 bases and the J segment 3 bases; nucleotides outside the gene matches: 0. The CDR3 loop spans 14 amino acids. Germline V gene data show CDR1 as KGHSH and CDR2 as LQKENI. CDR3 protein: CASSPPTSEETQYF. Written as DNA, the CDR3 is TGTGCCAGCTCACCACCGACTAGCGAAGAGACCCAGTACTTC.

The genes are TRBV6-5 and TRBJ2-1; D may be TRBD2 (5 bases). Germline V gene sequence: CDR1 MNHEY, CDR2 SVGAGI. This CDR3 comprises 14 residues. Trimming cost V 9 bases and J 0 bases, with 12 bases left between them. CDR3 amino acids: CASTSRDSYNEQFF. The CDR3 bases are TGTGCCAGTACGTCACGGGACTCCTACAATGAGCAGTTCTTC.

The rearrangement joins TRBV6-5 to TRBJ2-7; TRBD1 matches 7 bases. The J segment lost 5 bases and the V segment lost 6 bases, leaving 13 bases of the junction unmatched. CDR3 size: 15 residues. Germline-derived CDR1 and CDR2 are MNHEY and SVGAGI. CDR3 sequence reads: CASSFNRDSPHEQYF. The CDR3 DNA sequence: TGTGCCAGCAGCTTTAATCGGGACAGTCCCCACGAGCAGTACTTC.

The chain links TRBV10-3 to TRBJ1-1; the D gene is possibly TRBD1 (6 bases). From germline, CDR1 is ENHRY and CDR2 SYGVKD. The CDR3 is made up of 13 amino acids. The V end lost 4 bases, the J end lost 6 bases, and 12 bases lay between the germline ends. The CDR3 region is CAISAPQGAEAFF. CDR3 DNA: TGTGCCATCAGTGCCCCACAGGGAGCTGAAGCTTTCTTT.

This clone was detected once. CDR3: CASSSLGGGYTDTQYF. The DNA for the CDR3 is TGTGCCAGCAGTTCGCTTGGGGGGGGCTACACAGATACGCAGTATTTT. V gene TRBV6-5 combines with J gene TRBJ2-3, with D possibly TRBD2 on 7 matching bases. This CDR3 is built from 16 residues. Trimming left V 4 bases short and J 2 bases short, with 16 bases between. Germline-derived CDR1 and CDR2 are MNHEY and SVGAGI.

The rearrangement links TRBV5-1 to TRBJ2-7; 8 nucleotides match TRBD2. This CDR3 is built from 16 residues. V dropped 3 bases and J dropped 0; count of bases not matched to a gene: 8. CDR1 and CDR2 from the germline V gene are SGHRS and YFSETQ. The CDR3 reads CASSWGSGAASYEQYF. The CDR3 region has the DNA TGCGCCAGCAGCTGGGGTAGCGGGGCAGCCTCCTACGAGCAGTACTTC. Combining the CDR3 with reference TRBV5-1 and TRBJ2-7 gives the whole variable domain KAGVTQTPRYLIKTRGQQVTLSCSPISGHRSVSWYQQTPGQGLQFLFEYFSETQRNKGNFPGRFSGRQFSNSRSEMNVSTLELGDSALYLCASSWGSGAASYEQYFGPGTRLTVT.

This clone was found a few times. The chain combines TRBV13 with TRBJ1-3; D not certain. In germline, CDR1 is PRHDT, CDR2 FYEKMQ (reference sequence). This CDR3 is built from 14 residues. V gave up 3 bases and J gave up 1 base, with 7 bases separating them. CDR3: CASSFGSSGNTIYF. The DNA of the CDR3 is TGTGCCAGCAGCTTCGGTTCGTCTGGAAACACCATATATTTT.

This sequence joins TRBV27 and TRBJ2-7; TRBD2 aligns across 8 bases. J gave up 7 bases and V 6 bases, and 11 bases lay outside the gene matches. The CDR3 is made up of 14 amino acids. Germline lookup yields CDR1 MNHEY and CDR2 SMNVEV (reference sequence). CDR3 coding DNA: TGTGCCAGCAGCTTTGCCGGGGGGGCGGAGGAGCAGTACTTC. Amino acids: CASSFAGGAEEQYF.

As for this clone: At one end, the junction sequence differs from germline, possibly due to a read error. This chain connects TRBV7-9 to TRBJ2-3, with 12 bases lining up with TRBD2. CDR3 length: 17 amino acids. In germline, CDR1 is SEHNR, CDR2 FQNEAQ (reference sequence). The CDR3 loop reads CSSSLPSGGAVLDTQYF. CDR3 DNA: TGTTCCAGCAGCCTCCCTAGCGGGGGGGCGGTTTTAGATACGCAGTATTTT.

The chain uses TRBV7-2 and TRBJ2-2; 9 bases fit TRBD2. Germline V gene data show CDR1 as SGHTA and CDR2 as FQGNSA. The CDR3 is 16 residues long. Trimming at V came to 3 bases and at J to 5 bases, leaving 7 bases not matched to a gene. The CDR3 sequence is CASSFESGGTTGELFF. The CDR3 DNA sequence: TGTGCCAGCAGCTTCGAGAGCGGGGGGACAACCGGGGAGCTGTTTTTT.

This clone showed up just a few times. The genes are TRBV7-2 and TRBJ2-7, with D uncertain. Trimming cost V 1 base and J 0 bases, with 13 bases left between them. The CDR3 is made up of 16 amino acids. Germline V gene data show CDR1 as SGHTA and CDR2 as FQGNSA. CDR3 bases: TGTGCCAGCAGCTTAGGCGGCAGCCTATACTCCTACGAGCAGTACTTC. Its translation: CASSLGGSLYSYEQYF.

This clone was picked up a small number of times. The rearrangement joins TRBV5-1 to TRBJ1-1, with 7 bases that match TRBD1. After removal of 2 bases from V and 1 base from J, the junction contained 5 bases not matched to a gene. Germline V gene sequence: CDR1 SGHRS, CDR2 YFSETQ. The CDR3 has 15 amino acids. CDR3 in DNA: TGCGCCAGCAGCTTATACAGGGGACCGAACACTGAAGCTTTCTTT. Amino acid sequence: CASSLYRGPNTEAFF.

This clone was observed a handful of times. The CDR3, as DNA: TGCGCCAGCAGCGAACAGGGGACGGGTGGCTACACCTTC. This encodes CASSEQGTGGYTF. The V and J genes are TRBV5-1 and TRBJ1-2; 7 nucleotides align to TRBD1. Germline assignment: CDR1 SGHRS and CDR2 YFSETQ. J lost 7 bases, V lost 4 bases, and 7 bases had no gene match. This CDR3 contains 13 residues.

The rearrangement links TRBV5-8 to TRBJ1-5, with TRBD1 matching over 7 bases. The V segment lost 0 bases and the J segment 3 bases; nucleotides outside the gene matches: 3. The CDR3 extends over 15 amino acids. Germline V gene lookup returns CDR1 SGHTS and CDR2 YDEGEE. CDR3 sequence (DNA): TGTGCCAGCAGCTTGGAGGGACAGATCAATCAGCCCCAGCATTTT. Amino acid sequence: CASSLEGQINQPQHF.

V and J are TRBV5-1 and TRBJ2-7; 7 nucleotides agree with TRBD1. CDR1 is SGHRS and CDR2 is YFSETQ in the germline V gene. V lost 3 bases and J lost 0; bases outside the gene matches: 6. The CDR3 sequence is 15 residues long. The CDR3 DNA sequence: TGCGCCAGCAGCTCGACGACAGGGAGCTCCTACGAGCAGTACTTC. As protein: CASSSTTGSSYEQYF.

J is TRBJ2-7 and V is TRBV6-5; no clear D. The germline V gene encodes CDR1 MNHEY and CDR2 SVGAGI. This CDR3 comprises 13 residues. The V and J ends lost 8 bases and 0 bases respectively, with 11 bases between them. CDR3 DNA: TGTGCCAGCGGCAATACGTTCTCCTACGAGCAGTACTTC. Amino acids: CASGNTFSYEQYF.